This TCR beta chain was recovered during a study of CD8 T cells in ankylosing spondylitis. Germline CDR1 DFQATT, CDR2 SNEGSKA (reference sequence). The CDR3 length is 13 residues. The ends were cut back, 6 bases at V and 0 bases at J, with 11 bases in the middle. Study-wide results and limits: About 8 highly homologous variants made up a TCR beta motif, and this motif appeared characteristic of ankylosing spondylitis blood. The study looked at matched synovial fluid samples from ankylosing spondylitis patients. Disease-linked clones were reported to be significantly enriched there. Those disease-linked clones were CD8+; they were also relatively rare in peripheral blood. Reports of some motif variants in reactive arthritis synovial fluid and blood predate this one.

In its sample, this clonotype was seen a few times. Its specificity is not known. For TCR beta, libraries came from quantitative 5'-RACE with molecular barcodes. TCRdb passed the 5' RACE reads through MiXCR, listing each CDR3 protein once. The sample includes about 800,000 distinct CDR3 sequences, 12% seen only once; the top ten take around 0.51%. This chain links TRBV20-1 with TRBJ1-2; no definite D call. What was sequenced was blood, either unsorted or a sorted T cell fraction (not recorded which). This clonotype was obtained from a male donor with ankylosing spondylitis. CDR3 in DNA: TGCAGTGCCGAACAGCTAACTAACTATGGCTACACCTTC. Translated: CSAEQLTNYGYTF.